This T cell receptor (beta chain) is drawn from a study of human T cells and chemical hapten exposure. This clonotype showed up many times. Its antigen is not known. Time point denoted: pre-sensitization, week 0. Treatment denoted: therapeutic diphenylcyclopropenone sensitization with weekly scalp DPC. Investigators collected blood before applying each patch test. The CDR3 is made up of 20 amino acids. CDR1 and CDR2 (germline): SGHDN, FVKESK. V lost 1 base and J 2 bases, leaving 23 bases between the germline ends. For the library, individual cDNA molecules each received unique molecular identifiers. TCRdb re-called the RACE reads with MiXCR, one entry per CDR3 protein. The repertoire includes about 51,000 distinct CDR3 sequences, approximately 9.8% of them detected once, and 14% to 15% sits in the top ten. Study-wide results and limits: TCRs at a frequency above 1 in 1000 stayed unchanged with DPC sensitization.

The receptor's source is a woman in her thirties or forties with alopecia areata. Some clones in this sample may be carry-over from other donors' samples. The V and J genes are TRBV14 and TRBJ1-4; tentative D call: TRBD1 (6 bases). The sequenced sample was whole blood, obtained in connection with sensitization to the hapten diphenylcyclopropenone (DPC). The CDR3 DNA reads TGTGCCAGCAGCCAAGGGCCCCGGGACACCGGATTGACTACTAATGAAAAACTGTTTTTT. Its translation: CASSQGPRDTGLTTNEKLFF. The whole variable domain, filled in from reference TRBV14 and TRBJ1-4, reads EAGVTQFPSHSVIEKGQTVTLRCDPISGHDNLYWYRRVMGKEIKFLLHFVKESKQDESGMPNNRFLAERTGGTYSTLKVQPAELEDSGVYFCASSQGPRDTGLTTNEKLFFGSGTQLSVL.